One and the same sample provided the 10 T cell receptor beta chains below, sequenced in a study of cytomegalovirus exposure and HLA in healthy donors. PCR primers comprised 60 Vbeta and 13 Jbeta primers. Here immunoSEQ multiplex PCR was the method, and the copy in TCRdb shows in-frame clones only, minus some. Of about 110,000 clones listed, approximately 70% were seen once; the top ten hold 0.65% to 0.85%. Sequencing was performed on PBMCs. The source of these receptors is a boy aged 5 to 17 in good health and CMV-seronegative.

This clone has just one count. The gene calls are TRBV4-1 and TRBJ2-7; D possibly corresponds to TRBD1 (6 bases). Germline V gene sequence: CDR1 MGHRA, CDR2 YSYEKL. The CDR3 has 15 residues. The V end was cut by 2 bases, the J end by 6 bases, with 17 bases between. The CDR3 region has the DNA TGCGCCAGCAGCCAATTACAGGGTTCGCGGAGCGAGCAGTACTTC. Translation gives CASSQLQGSRSEQYF.

V and J are TRBV7-3 and TRBJ1-2, with a tentative D call TRBD1 (6 bases). V was shortened by 4 bases and J by 7 bases, with 13 bases between the two germline ends. The germline CDR1 and CDR2 sequences are SGHTA and FQGTGA. The CDR3 is made up of 13 amino acids. The CDR3 nucleotides read TGTGCCAGCAGCTCTCTACAGGGTACTGGCTACACCTTC. As protein: CASSSLQGTGYTF.

The V and J genes are TRBV5-6 and TRBJ2-1; TRBD1 is a possible D gene (6 bases). This CDR3 has 16 residues. Germline V gives CDR1 SGHDT, CDR2 YYEEEE. V was trimmed by 0 bases and J by 7 bases, leaving 17 bases between them. The CDR3 reads CASSLDSHNRANEQFF. The CDR3 coding sequence is TGTGCCAGCAGCTTGGACAGCCACAACAGGGCGAATGAGCAGTTCTTC.

This clone has just a few counts. The genes are TRBV19 and TRBJ1-5, with 7 positions matching TRBD1. This CDR3 region has 15 residues. Germline V gives CDR1 LNHDA, CDR2 SQIVND (reference sequence). J lost 5 bases, V lost 6 bases, and 10 bases had no gene match. The CDR3 protein is CASRNRGEVDQPQHF. The DNA for the CDR3 is TGTGCCAGTAGAAACAGGGGAGAGGTAGATCAGCCCCAGCATTTT.

The chain combines TRBV7-2 with TRBJ1-5; 8 nucleotides agree with TRBD1. The ends lost 5 bases at V and 9 bases at J; junction bases unmatched: 15. The germline gives CDR1 SGHTA, CDR2 FQGNSA. The CDR3 length is 16 residues. As DNA, the CDR3 is TGTGCCAGCAGCGCCCGCTCGGGACAGGAGCCTCGGCCCCAGCATTTT. Protein: CASSARSGQEPRPQHF.

The chain employs TRBV9 and TRBJ2-5, with D possibly being TRBD1 (5 bases). CDR1 SGDLS and CDR2 YYNGEE come from the germline V gene. This CDR3 has 13 residues. V lost 2 bases to trimming and J lost 1 base, with 6 bases between them. CDR3 DNA sequence: TGTGCCAGCAGCGTTGACAGCCAAGAGACCCAGTACTTC. This sequence encodes CASSVDSQETQYF.

In its sample, this clone was seen a few times. The rearrangement joins TRBV4-3 to TRBJ2-1, with D possibly matching TRBD1 (5 bases). This CDR3 contains 14 residues. The V gene's germline CDR1 is LGHNA and CDR2 YSLEER. Trimming took 4 bases from V and 7 from J, leaving 14 bases between them. This CDR3 is CASSLQYGANEQFF. As DNA, the CDR3 is TGCGCCAGCAGCCTACAGTATGGGGCAAATGAGCAGTTCTTC.

A note on this clone: At one of its ends the junction is not consistent with the germline gene, which may arise from a read error. The chain is built from TRBV30 and TRBJ1-6; 10 positions agree with TRBD1. The CDR3 spans 13 residues. The germline CDR1 and CDR2 sequences are GTSNPN and SVGIG (reference sequence). The CDR3 nucleotides are TGTGCCTGGAGTCTGCCCCGGGACAGGGGAACTCTCTTT. It yields the protein CAWSLPRDRGTLF.

The chain carries TRBV5-1 and TRBJ2-7, with 14 bases lining up with TRBD2. V lost 4 bases and J lost 4; bases outside the gene matches: 7. The length of the CDR3 is 16 residues. Germline CDR1 is SGHRS and CDR2 is YFSETQ. CDR3 nucleotide sequence: TGCGCCAGCAGCCATGGACTAGCGGGGGGCGGATACGAGCAGTACTTC. Translating it yields CASSHGLAGGGYEQYF.

The chain links TRBV30 to TRBJ1-4; D remains ambiguous. The CDR3 is made up of 12 amino acids. Germline lookup yields CDR1 GTSNPN and CDR2 SVGIG (reference sequence). Trimming removed 0 bases at V and 8 bases at J, with 7 bases between. CDR3 in DNA: TGTGCCTGGAGTGTACGAGAGGAAAAACTGTTTTTT. Its translation is CAWSVREEKLFF.